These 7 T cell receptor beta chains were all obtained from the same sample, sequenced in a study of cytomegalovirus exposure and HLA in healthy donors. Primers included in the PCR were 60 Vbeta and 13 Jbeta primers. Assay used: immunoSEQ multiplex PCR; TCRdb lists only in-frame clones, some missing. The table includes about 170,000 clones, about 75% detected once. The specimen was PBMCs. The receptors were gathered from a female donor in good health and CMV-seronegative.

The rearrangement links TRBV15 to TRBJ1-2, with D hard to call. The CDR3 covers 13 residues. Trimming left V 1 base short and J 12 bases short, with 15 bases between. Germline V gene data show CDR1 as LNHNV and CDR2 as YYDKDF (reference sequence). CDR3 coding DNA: TGTGCCACCAGCAGAGCCGGGAGGGAGGCGGACACCTTC. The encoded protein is CATSRAGREADTF.

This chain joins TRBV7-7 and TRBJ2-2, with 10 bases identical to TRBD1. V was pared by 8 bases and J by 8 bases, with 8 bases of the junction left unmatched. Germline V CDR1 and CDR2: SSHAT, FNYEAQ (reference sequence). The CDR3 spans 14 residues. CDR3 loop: CASRDRGGGGELFF. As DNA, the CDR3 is TGTGCCAGCCGGGACAGGGGCGGAGGGGGGGAGCTGTTTTTT.

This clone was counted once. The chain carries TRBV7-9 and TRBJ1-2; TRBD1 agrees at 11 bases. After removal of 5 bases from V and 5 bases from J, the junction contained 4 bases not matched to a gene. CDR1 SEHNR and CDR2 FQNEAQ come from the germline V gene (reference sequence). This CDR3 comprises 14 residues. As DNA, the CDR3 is TGTGCCAGCAGCCCCGGACAGGGGGCGTATGGCTACACCTTC. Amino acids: CASSPGQGAYGYTF.

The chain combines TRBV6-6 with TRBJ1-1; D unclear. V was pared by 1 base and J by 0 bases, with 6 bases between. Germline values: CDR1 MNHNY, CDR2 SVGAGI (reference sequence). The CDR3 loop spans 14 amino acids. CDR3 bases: TGTGCCAGCAGTTACTTACAGATGAACACTGAAGCTTTCTTT. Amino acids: CASSYLQMNTEAFF.

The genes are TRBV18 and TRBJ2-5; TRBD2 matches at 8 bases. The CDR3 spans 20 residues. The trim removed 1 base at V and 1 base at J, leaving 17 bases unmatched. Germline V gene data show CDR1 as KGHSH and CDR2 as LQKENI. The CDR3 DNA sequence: TGTGCCAGCTCACCACGCGGGGAGGATGATAGCGGGGAGGGCCAAGAGACCCAGTACTTC. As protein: CASSPRGEDDSGEGQETQYF.

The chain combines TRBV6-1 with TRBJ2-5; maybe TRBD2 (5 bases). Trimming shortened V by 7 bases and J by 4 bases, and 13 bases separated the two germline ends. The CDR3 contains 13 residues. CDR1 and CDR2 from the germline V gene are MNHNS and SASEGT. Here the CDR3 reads CASTLSGRETQYF. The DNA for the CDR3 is TGTGCCAGCACTCTGAGCGGCCGAGAGACCCAGTACTTC.

CDR3 in amino acids: CASSSGFASSGNTIYF. DNA of the CDR3: TGTGCCAGCAGCTCCGGGTTTGCTAGCTCTGGAAACACCATATATTTT. The chain is built from TRBV5-4 and TRBJ1-3, with D hard to call. CDR3 length equals 16 residues. The germline gives CDR1 SGHNT, CDR2 YYREEE (reference sequence). The V end lost 3 bases, the J end lost 0 bases, and 13 bases lay between the germline ends.